Listed here are 10 T cell receptor beta chains from one sample, sequenced in a study of Ad26.COV2.S vaccination and SARS-CoV-2 variants (dated by TCRdb to 2020 to 2022). The library came from the immunoSEQ multiplex PCR assay. Not all clones reach the TCRdb copy of this immuneACCESS table, which keeps in-frame sequences only. Checked studies attribute under half of the gap to unresolved V genes and leave the rest unexplained. This sample holds about 350,000 clones; just over 90% were observed only once. Together, the top ten hold under 5% of the sample. Interpreted using the paper, the time point label stands for: individuals recovered from natural SARS-CoV-2 infection. Specimen: peripheral blood, collected after recovery from COVID-19. These receptors were taken from a human donor who had recovered from COVID-19.

This chain links TRBV27 with TRBJ2-1; unclear D gene. V lost 3 bases and J lost 5, with 32 bases in between. The CDR3 extends over 21 amino acids. In germline, CDR1 is MNHEY, CDR2 SMNVEV (reference sequence). The CDR3: CASSFYTEAGPITRRDNEQFF. CDR3 bases: TGTGCCAGCAGTTTCTACACTGAGGCAGGACCGATCACCCGTAGGGACAATGAGCAGTTCTTC.

This sequence joins TRBV18 and TRBJ2-3, with 11 nucleotides matching TRBD1. Germline trimming cut 3 bases from V and 5 bases from J; bases unmatched to any gene: 4. Germline values: CDR1 KGHSH, CDR2 LQKENI. This CDR3 has 15 residues. The chain's CDR3 is CASSPRTGGVDTQYF. In DNA, the CDR3 is TGTGCCAGCTCACCCAGGACAGGGGGCGTAGATACGCAGTATTTT.

The chain employs TRBV5-1 and TRBJ2-7; tentatively, D is TRBD1 or TRBD2 (5 bases each). The CDR3 contains 14 residues. The V end lost 2 bases, the J end lost 0 bases, and 9 bases lay between the germline ends. The V gene's germline CDR1 is SGHRS and CDR2 YFSETQ. The CDR3: CASSLEGPSYEQYF. The CDR3 DNA reads TGCGCCAGCAGCTTAGAGGGGCCCTCCTACGAGCAGTACTTC.

This clone has just a few counts. The rearrangement links TRBV6-2 or TRBV6-3 to TRBJ1-1; TRBD1 aligns across 8 bases. The CDR3 sequence is 15 residues long. Germline CDR1 and CDR2: MNHEY and SVGEGT. V trimming: 6 bases; J trimming: 1 base; junction bases outside the gene matches: 7. The CDR3 nucleotides read TGTGCCAGCAGCCGTCCCGGGACAGGGAACACTGAAGCTTTCTTT. Protein product: CASSRPGTGNTEAFF.

This clone has a handful of counts. The chain's CDR3 is CASSLSASLDYGYTF. CDR3 sequence (DNA): TGTGCCAGCAGTTTATCCGCGTCTCTGGACTATGGCTACACCTTC. The chain uses TRBV27 and TRBJ1-2; no clear D gene. Germline V gene sequence: CDR1 MNHEY, CDR2 SMNVEV (reference sequence). V was shortened by 0 bases and J by 3 bases, with 11 bases between the two germline ends. The CDR3 covers 15 residues.

This clone was seen just once. The chain carries TRBV6-2 or TRBV6-3 and TRBJ1-1, with D perhaps matching TRBD1 (6 bases). The CDR3 consists of 17 residues. The germline V gene encodes CDR1 MNHEY and CDR2 SVGEGT. V was shortened by 5 bases and J by 0 bases, with 19 bases between the two germline ends. The CDR3 loop reads CASSQNPRGAMNTEAFF. Written as DNA, the CDR3 is TGTGCCAGCAGTCAGAACCCACGGGGGGCCATGAACACTGAAGCTTTCTTT.

The genes are TRBV6-6 and TRBJ2-5, with 9 positions matching TRBD1. Germline CDR1 MNHNY, CDR2 SVGAGI (reference sequence). This CDR3 has 14 residues. V shed 2 bases and J 3 bases; nucleotides not matched to a gene: 1. Here the CDR3 reads CASSYRDREETQYF. Written as DNA, the CDR3 is TGTGCCAGCAGTTACCGGGACAGGGAAGAGACCCAGTACTTC.

The chain links TRBV18 to TRBJ1-1; no firm D call. V gave up 2 bases and J gave up 1 base, with 14 bases separating them. The germline CDR1 and CDR2 sequences are KGHSH and LQKENI. This CDR3 is built from 16 residues. CDR3 protein: CASSPNLQNRNTEAFF. For the CDR3, the DNA is TGTGCCAGCTCACCAAACCTACAGAATCGGAACACTGAAGCTTTCTTT.

The chain is built from TRBV21-1 and TRBJ1-2. TRBV21-1 is reported as a pseudogene. The CDR3 is 14 amino acids. CDR3 protein: CASSKVSRVYGYTF. CDR3 nucleotide sequence: TGTGCCAGCAGCAAAGTGAGCAGAGTCTATGGCTACACCTTC.

The chain has TRBV4-1 and TRBJ1-4; D gene ambiguous. This CDR3 comprises 16 residues. Trimming took off 2 bases at V and 7 bases at J, with 17 bases between the two ends. Germline V lookup: CDR1 MGHRA, CDR2 YSYEKL. The CDR3 is CASSQPSPLGSEKLFF. The CDR3 coding sequence is TGCGCCAGCAGCCAACCCTCTCCTCTTGGGAGTGAAAAACTGTTTTTT.